The 22 T cell receptor beta chains below come from one sample, sequenced in a study of regulatory T cells in long-lasting Graves disease. Described time point: newly diagnosed GD, antithyroid drugs for less than 3 months. Isolated PBMC RNA provided the starting material for the TCR library. TCR beta libraries were built with iRepertoire HTBI primers and Arm-PCR of CDR3 regions. TCRdb passed the multiplex PCR reads through MiXCR, listing each CDR3 protein once. Of 350,000 to 400,000 distinct CDR3 sequences listed, around 15% are singletons. Material: peripheral blood mononuclear cells (PBMCs), obtained at new diagnosis, from a patient treated with antithyroid drugs. All receptors derive from a female donor with Graves disease.

This clonotype was found many times. The V gene is TRBV15, the J gene TRBJ2-3; the match to TRBD2 covers 9 bases. From germline, CDR1 is LNHNV and CDR2 YYDKDF (reference sequence). Trimming removed 3 bases from V and 0 bases from J; junction bases left unmatched: 10. This CDR3 is built from 18 residues. Here the CDR3 DNA reads TGTGCCACCAGCAGGGTTCGTGCTAGCGGGACTAGCACAGATACGCAGTATTTT. It specifies CATSRVRASGTSTDTQYF.

CDR3 in amino acids: CASSWTGENTIYF. The CDR3 region has the DNA TGTGCCAGCAGCTGGACAGGGGAAAACACCATATATTTT. The V and J genes are TRBV7-9 and TRBJ1-3, with 9 bases matching TRBD1. Trimming removed 4 bases from V and 6 bases from J; junction bases left unmatched: 1. CDR3 length equals 13 residues. CDR1 and CDR2 (germline): SEHNR, FQNEAQ (reference sequence).

This clonotype was counted ten times or more. The chain has TRBV5-1 and TRBJ1-6; D might be TRBD1 (5 bases). The CDR3 contains 16 residues. From germline, CDR1 is SGHRS and CDR2 YFSETQ. Trimming stripped 5 bases from V and 7 bases from J, with 19 bases between. CDR3 nucleotides: TGCGCCAGCAGAGCTCAGGGCCTAAGGGGAAATTCACCCCTCCACTTT. It specifies CASRAQGLRGNSPLHF.

V and J are TRBV7-6 and TRBJ2-3; D gene ambiguous. CDR3 length equals 14 residues. V lost 5 bases to trimming and J lost 1 base, with 10 bases between them. Germline lookup yields CDR1 SGHVS and CDR2 FNYEAQ. The CDR3 sequence is CASSTIMGTDTQYF. Here the CDR3 DNA reads TGTGCCAGCAGCACCATAATGGGCACAGATACGCAGTATTTT.

In this sample, this clonotype turned up many times. V is TRBV24-1 and J is TRBJ2-2, with D possibly called TRBD1 or TRBD2 (5 bases each). Trimming removed 3 bases at V and 7 bases at J, with 8 bases between. The CDR3 has 13 residues. Germline V gene data show CDR1 as KGHDR and CDR2 as SFDVKD. CDR3 sequence: CATSDNGGGELFF. The CDR3, as DNA: TGTGCCACCAGTGATAATGGGGGCGGGGAGCTGTTTTTT.

The gene calls are TRBV7-9 and TRBJ2-5; 7 nucleotides match TRBD1. From germline, CDR1 is SEHNR and CDR2 FQNEAQ (reference sequence). This CDR3 spans 16 amino acids. After removal of 8 bases from V and 5 bases from J, the junction contained 17 bases not matched to a gene. The chain's CDR3 is CASSPSTGSFWETQYF. CDR3 sequence (DNA): TGTGCCAGCTCACCTTCGACAGGGTCATTCTGGGAGACCCAGTACTTC.

This clonotype was seen a handful of times. CDR3 protein: CASSVPGQGARLNEQFF. The CDR3 DNA reads TGTGCCAGCAGCGTCCCGGGACAGGGGGCGAGGTTGAATGAGCAGTTCTTC. The J gene is TRBJ2-1, the V gene TRBV7-9; 12 bases map to TRBD1. Germline values: CDR1 SEHNR, CDR2 FQNEAQ (reference sequence). V trimming: 5 bases; J trimming: 7 bases; junction bases outside the gene matches: 12. The CDR3 is made up of 17 amino acids.

The sample holds many counts of this clonotype. The chain joins TRBV15 to TRBJ2-3; 13 positions match TRBD2. This CDR3 has 16 amino acids. With 0 bases clipped from V and 4 bases from J, the junction kept 1 base outside the gene matches. The germline CDR1 and CDR2 sequences are LNHNV and YYDKDF (reference sequence). In DNA, the CDR3 is TGTGCCACCAGCAGAGAACTAGCGGGGGGGTCAGATACGCAGTATTTT. Translating gives CATSRELAGGSDTQYF. The variable domain in full, with the rest retrieved from reference TRBV15 and TRBJ2-3, is DAMVIQNPRYQVTQFGKPVTLSCSQTLNHNVMYWYQQKSSQAPKLLFHYYDKDFNNEADTPDNFQSRRPNTSFCFLDIRSPGLGDTAMYLCATSRELAGGSDTQYFGPGTRLTVL.

V and J are TRBV27 and TRBJ1-3; maybe TRBD1 (5 bases). Germline V gene lookup returns CDR1 MNHEY and CDR2 SMNVEV (reference sequence). Trimming removed 3 bases at V and 0 bases at J, with 9 bases between. The CDR3 runs to 15 residues. The CDR3 DNA follows: TGTGCCAGCAGTTTCTCGGGGCCCTCTGGAAACACCATATATTTT. Translation: CASSFSGPSGNTIYF.

This clonotype has ten or more counts. This chain connects TRBV30 to TRBJ1-4; no firm D call. Trimming took off 3 bases at V and 6 bases at J, with 14 bases between the two ends. Germline V gene data show CDR1 as GTSNPN and CDR2 as SVGIG (reference sequence). The CDR3 contains 14 residues. The CDR3 bases are TGTGCCTGGAGATACACCGGTGGGCATGAAAAACTGTTTTTT. It encodes CAWRYTGGHEKLFF. Complete variable domain (other parts from reference TRBV30 and TRBJ1-4): SQTIHQWPATLVQPVGSPLSLECTVEGTSNPNLYWYRQAAGRGLQLLFYSVGIGQISSEVPQNLSASRPQDRQFILSSKKLLLSDSGFYLCAWRYTGGHEKLFFGSGTQLSVL.

This clonotype was seen repeatedly, ten times or more. The chain couples TRBV12-3 or TRBV12-4 to TRBJ1-1; TRBD1 matches 8 bases. V lost 5 bases to trimming and J lost 4 bases; unmatched junction nucleotides: 9. The CDR3 consists of 15 residues. DNA for the CDR3: TGTGCCAGCAGTCCCGTTGGACAGGGCGGCACTGAAGCTTTCTTT. It is translated as CASSPVGQGGTEAFF.

This clonotype was counted at least ten times. The genes are TRBV7-2 and TRBJ2-3; 9 positions match TRBD2. The J segment lost 11 bases and the V segment lost 5 bases, leaving 14 bases of the junction unmatched. The CDR3 length is 15 residues. Looked up from germline, CDR1 is SGHTA and CDR2 is FQGNSA. This CDR3 is CASSREGLAGTLQYF. For the CDR3, the DNA is TGTGCCAGCAGCCGGGAGGGGCTAGCGGGAACGTTGCAGTATTTT. The full variable domain, with the rest looked up from reference TRBV7-2 and TRBJ2-3, is GAGVSQSPSNKVTEKGKDVELRCDPISGHTALYWYRQSLGQGLEFLIYFQGNSAPDKSGLPSDRFSAERTGGSVSTLTIQRTQQEDSAVYLCASSREGLAGTLQYFGPGTRLTVL.

This clonotype was seen ten or more times. The V and J genes are TRBV27 and TRBJ2-1; D is ambiguous. There are 16 residues in the CDR3. The V and J ends lost 6 bases and 5 bases respectively, with 20 bases between them. CDR1 and CDR2 from the germline V gene are MNHEY and SMNVEV (reference sequence). Written as DNA, the CDR3 is TGTGCCAGCAGGCCCCGAACGTTTAAATTCGACAATGAGCAGTTCTTC. Residues: CASRPRTFKFDNEQFF.

There are many counts of this clonotype. The chain carries TRBV7-2 and TRBJ1-5, with D uncertain. Trimming took 1 base from V and 4 from J, leaving 11 bases between them. The CDR3 is 15 amino acids. The germline CDR1 and CDR2 sequences are SGHTA and FQGNSA. The CDR3 nucleotides read TGTGCCAGCAGCTTAGGGCAGGCAAGAAATCAGCCCCAGCATTTT. Translating it yields CASSLGQARNQPQHF. The variable domain in full, with the rest retrieved from reference TRBV7-2 and TRBJ1-5, is GAGVSQSPSNKVTEKGKDVELRCDPISGHTALYWYRQSLGQGLEFLIYFQGNSAPDKSGLPSDRFSAERTGGSVSTLTIQRTQQEDSAVYLCASSLGQARNQPQHFGDGTRLSIL.

The sample holds many counts of this clonotype. V usage is TRBV6-5 and J usage is TRBJ2-7, with D possibly matching TRBD1 (6 bases). V lost 0 bases and J lost 0, with 12 bases in between. This CDR3 comprises 16 residues. From germline, CDR1 is MNHEY and CDR2 SVGAGI. The CDR3 region has the DNA TGTGCCAGCAGTTACTCCCAGGGGTTATCCTCCTACGAGCAGTACTTC. Protein: CASSYSQGLSSYEQYF.

The rearrangement uses TRBV30 and TRBJ1-3; D is unclear. CDR3 length: 14 residues. Trimming took 4 bases from V and 0 from J, leaving 10 bases between them. From germline, CDR1 is GTSNPN and CDR2 SVGIG (reference sequence). In DNA form, the CDR3 reads TGTGCCTGGAAAATATTAGCCTCTGGAAACACCATATATTTT. It encodes CAWKILASGNTIYF.

The chain uses TRBV20-1 and TRBJ2-7; tentatively, D is TRBD1 (5 bases). The CDR3 has 14 amino acids. The V gene's germline CDR1 is DFQATT and CDR2 SNEGSKA (reference sequence). The V end was cut by 1 base, the J end by 2 bases, with 12 bases between. The CDR3 DNA follows: TGCAGTGCTAGAGGCTTTAAGGGGCCCTACGAGCAGTACTTC. The encoded protein is CSARGFKGPYEQYF.

The J gene is TRBJ2-1, the V gene TRBV19; D possibly corresponds to TRBD2 (6 bases). Germline assignment: CDR1 LNHDA and CDR2 SQIVND (reference sequence). The CDR3 is 12 residues long. V was clipped by 6 bases and J by 8 bases, with 11 bases between them. For the CDR3, the DNA is TGTGCCAGTAGGACGGGGGTCGATGAGCAGTTCTTC. Protein product: CASRTGVDEQFF.

This clonotype was seen at least ten times. The V and J genes are TRBV3-1 and TRBJ1-1, with D maybe TRBD1 (5 bases). Germline V gives CDR1 LGHDT, CDR2 YNNKEL (reference sequence). V dropped 4 bases and J dropped 6 bases, with 21 bases sitting between them. The length of the CDR3 is 16 residues. For the CDR3, the DNA is TGTGCCAGCAGCCCAGTCACCGGGACCTCAAGGGCTGAAGCTTTCTTT. Its protein product is CASSPVTGTSRAEAFF.

This clonotype was recorded at least ten times. The chain is built from TRBV11-2 and TRBJ2-2; possibly TRBD2 for D (5 bases). Germline CDR1 and CDR2: SGHAT and FQNNGV. The CDR3 is 20 amino acids. Trimming removed 5 bases from V and 0 bases from J, with 25 bases in between. DNA for the CDR3: TGTGCCAGCAGCCCCAAACCTTGGTGGGAGTACGATTCGAACACCGGGGAGCTGTTTTTT. Amino acids: CASSPKPWWEYDSNTGELFF.

This clonotype was observed a few times. The chain employs TRBV27 and TRBJ1-5; D is perhaps TRBD1 (5 bases). Germline V CDR1 and CDR2: MNHEY, SMNVEV (reference sequence). With 5 bases removed from V and 1 base from J, the gap between germline ends came to 12 bases. The CDR3 consists of 15 residues. The CDR3 sequence: CASSPWGGSNQPQHF. The CDR3 region has the DNA TGTGCCAGCAGTCCTTGGGGGGGAAGCAATCAGCCCCAGCATTTT.

This clonotype was counted a few times. The CDR3 DNA reads TGTGCCAGCAGCTTGGACGGGGGCGAAGAGACCCAGTACTTC. Amino acid sequence: CASSLDGGEETQYF. The chain uses TRBV5-4 and TRBJ2-5; either TRBD1 or TRBD2 may supply D (6 bases each). Germline V CDR1 and CDR2: SGHNT, YYREEE (reference sequence). The V and J ends lost 0 bases and 3 bases respectively, with 9 bases between them. The CDR3 is 14 amino acids. The full variable domain, with the rest looked up from reference TRBV5-4 and TRBJ2-5, is ETGVTQSPTHLIKTRGQQVTLRCSSQSGHNTVSWYQQALGQGPQFIFQYYREEENGRGNFPPRFSGLQFPNYSSELNVNALELDDSALYLCASSLDGGEETQYFGPGTRLLVL.